This entry describes one T cell receptor (beta chain). The entry originates in a study of control samples from healthy donors and cancer patients. The junction had 10 bases not matched to a gene; V was cut back by 6 bases and J by 0 bases. CDR3 length: 17 amino acids. Germline assignment: CDR1 KGHSH and CDR2 LQKENI. Produced via immunoSEQ multiplex PCR; TCRdb's table is partial and in-frame only. The table shows tens of thousands of clones, with 88% occurring only once. Sequencing was carried out using blood. The clonotype comes from a woman in her 70s in good health. The rearrangement joins TRBV18 to TRBJ2-7; 11 nucleotides line up with TRBD1. The CDR3 loop is CASSPGTGGISSYEQYF. The CDR3 DNA reads as TGTGCCAGCTCTCCCGGGACAGGGGGGATTTCCTCCTACGAGCAGTACTTC.